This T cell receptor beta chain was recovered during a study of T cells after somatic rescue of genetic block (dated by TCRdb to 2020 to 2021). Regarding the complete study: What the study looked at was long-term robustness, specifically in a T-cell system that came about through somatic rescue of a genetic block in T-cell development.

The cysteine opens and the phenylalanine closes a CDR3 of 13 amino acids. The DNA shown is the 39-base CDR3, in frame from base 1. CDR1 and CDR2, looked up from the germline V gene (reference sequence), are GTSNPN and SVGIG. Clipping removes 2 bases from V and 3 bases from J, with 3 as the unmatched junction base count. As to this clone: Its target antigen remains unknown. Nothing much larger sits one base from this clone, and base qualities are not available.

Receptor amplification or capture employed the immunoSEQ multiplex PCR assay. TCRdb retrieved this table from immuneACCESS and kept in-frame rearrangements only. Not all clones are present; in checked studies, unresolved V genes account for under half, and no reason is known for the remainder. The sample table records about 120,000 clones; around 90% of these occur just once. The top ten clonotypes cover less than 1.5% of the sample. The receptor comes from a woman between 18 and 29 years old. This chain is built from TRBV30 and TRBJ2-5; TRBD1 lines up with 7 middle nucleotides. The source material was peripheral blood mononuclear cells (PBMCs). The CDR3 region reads CAWSSGTEETQYF. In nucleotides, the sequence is TGTGCCTGGAGTTCCGGGACAGAAGAGACCCAGTACTTC.